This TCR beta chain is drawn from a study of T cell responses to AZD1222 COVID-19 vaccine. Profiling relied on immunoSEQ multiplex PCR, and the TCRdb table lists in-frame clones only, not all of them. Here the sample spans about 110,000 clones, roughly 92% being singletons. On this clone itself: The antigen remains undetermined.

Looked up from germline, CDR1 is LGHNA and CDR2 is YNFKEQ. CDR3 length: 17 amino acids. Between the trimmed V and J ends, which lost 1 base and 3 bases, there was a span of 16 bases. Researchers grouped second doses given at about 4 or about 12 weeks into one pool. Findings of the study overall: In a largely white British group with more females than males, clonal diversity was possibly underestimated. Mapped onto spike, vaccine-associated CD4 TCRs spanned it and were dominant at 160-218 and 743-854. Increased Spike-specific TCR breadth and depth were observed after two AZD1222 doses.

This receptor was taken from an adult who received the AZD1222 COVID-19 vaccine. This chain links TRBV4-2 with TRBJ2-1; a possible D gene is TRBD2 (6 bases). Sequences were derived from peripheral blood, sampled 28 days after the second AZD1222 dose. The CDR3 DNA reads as TGTGCCAGCAGCCAAGCCCCGGGAGAACCCTTCTACAATGAGCAGTTCTTC. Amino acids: CASSQAPGEPFYNEQFF.